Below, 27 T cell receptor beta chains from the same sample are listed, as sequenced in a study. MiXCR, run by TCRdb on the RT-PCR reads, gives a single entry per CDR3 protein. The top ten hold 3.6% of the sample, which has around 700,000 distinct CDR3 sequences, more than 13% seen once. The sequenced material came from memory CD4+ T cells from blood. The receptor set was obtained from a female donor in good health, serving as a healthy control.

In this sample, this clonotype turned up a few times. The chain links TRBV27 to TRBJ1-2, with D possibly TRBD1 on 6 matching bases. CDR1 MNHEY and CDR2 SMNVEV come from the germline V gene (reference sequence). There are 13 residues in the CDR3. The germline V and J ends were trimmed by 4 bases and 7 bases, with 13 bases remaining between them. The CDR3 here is CASSSLDSFGYTF. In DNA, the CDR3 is TGTGCCAGCAGTTCCCTGGACAGCTTTGGCTACACCTTC.

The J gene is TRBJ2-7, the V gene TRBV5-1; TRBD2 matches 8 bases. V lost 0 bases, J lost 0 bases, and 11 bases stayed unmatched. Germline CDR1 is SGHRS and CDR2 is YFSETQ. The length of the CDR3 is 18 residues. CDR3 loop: CASSLAPITSGNSYEQYF. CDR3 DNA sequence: TGCGCCAGCAGCTTGGCCCCCATCACTAGCGGAAACTCCTACGAGCAGTACTTC.

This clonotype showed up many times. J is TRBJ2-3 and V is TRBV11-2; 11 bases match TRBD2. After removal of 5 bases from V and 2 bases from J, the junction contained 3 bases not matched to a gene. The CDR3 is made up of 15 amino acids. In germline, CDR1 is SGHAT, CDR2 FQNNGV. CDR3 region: CASSPGLAATDTQYF. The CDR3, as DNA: TGTGCCAGCAGCCCGGGACTAGCGGCCACAGATACGCAGTATTTT.

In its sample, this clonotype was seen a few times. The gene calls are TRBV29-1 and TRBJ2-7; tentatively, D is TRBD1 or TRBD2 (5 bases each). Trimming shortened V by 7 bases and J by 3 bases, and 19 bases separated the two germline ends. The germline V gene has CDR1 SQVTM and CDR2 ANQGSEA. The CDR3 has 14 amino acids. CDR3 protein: CSAHDPWGSYEQYF. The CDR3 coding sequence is TGCAGCGCCCACGACCCTTGGGGGAGCTACGAGCAGTACTTC.

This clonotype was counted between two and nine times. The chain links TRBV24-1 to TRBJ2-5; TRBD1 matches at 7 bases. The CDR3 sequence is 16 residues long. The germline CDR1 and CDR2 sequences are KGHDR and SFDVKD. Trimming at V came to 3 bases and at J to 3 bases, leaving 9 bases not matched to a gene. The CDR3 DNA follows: TGTGCCACCAGTGATACCCGACAGGGTAGAAAAGAGACCCAGTACTTC. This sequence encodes CATSDTRQGRKETQYF.

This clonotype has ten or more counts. Here the CDR3 reads CASSDSHGGRGQFF. CDR3 in DNA: TGTGCCAGCAGTGACTCGCATGGCGGGAGGGGGCAGTTCTTC. The genes are TRBV6-4 and TRBJ2-1; the match to TRBD2 covers 9 bases. This CDR3 is built from 14 residues. J was trimmed by 12 bases and V by 0 bases; bases with no gene match: 6. Germline CDR1 is MRHNA and CDR2 is SNTAGT.

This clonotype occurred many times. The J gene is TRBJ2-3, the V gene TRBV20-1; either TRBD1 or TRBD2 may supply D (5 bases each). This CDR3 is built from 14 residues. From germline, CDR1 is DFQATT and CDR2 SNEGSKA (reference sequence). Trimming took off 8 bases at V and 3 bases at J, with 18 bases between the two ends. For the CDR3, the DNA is TGCAGTTCTGGGACGGTCCTGAGAACAGATACGCAGTATTTT. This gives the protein CSSGTVLRTDTQYF.

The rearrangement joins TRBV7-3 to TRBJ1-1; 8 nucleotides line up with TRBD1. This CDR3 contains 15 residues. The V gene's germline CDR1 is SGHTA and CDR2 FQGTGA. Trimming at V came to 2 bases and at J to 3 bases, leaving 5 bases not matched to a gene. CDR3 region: CASSLLGQGYTEAFF. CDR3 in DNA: TGTGCCAGCAGCTTATTAGGACAGGGATACACTGAAGCTTTCTTT.

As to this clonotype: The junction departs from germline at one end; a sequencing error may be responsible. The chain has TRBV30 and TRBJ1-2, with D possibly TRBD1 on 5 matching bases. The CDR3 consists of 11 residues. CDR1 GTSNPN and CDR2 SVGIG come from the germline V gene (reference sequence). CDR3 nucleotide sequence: TGTGCCTGGAGCCCGAGGTGGGGGATTCGTTTC. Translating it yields CAWSPRWGIRF.

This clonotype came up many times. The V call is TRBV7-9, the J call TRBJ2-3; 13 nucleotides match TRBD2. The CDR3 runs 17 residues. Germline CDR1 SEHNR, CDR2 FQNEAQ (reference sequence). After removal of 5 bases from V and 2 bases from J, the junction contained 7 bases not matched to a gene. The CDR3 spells CASSLGLAGVPTDTQYF. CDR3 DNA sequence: TGTGCCAGCAGCCTCGGACTAGCGGGGGTTCCCACAGATACGCAGTATTTT.

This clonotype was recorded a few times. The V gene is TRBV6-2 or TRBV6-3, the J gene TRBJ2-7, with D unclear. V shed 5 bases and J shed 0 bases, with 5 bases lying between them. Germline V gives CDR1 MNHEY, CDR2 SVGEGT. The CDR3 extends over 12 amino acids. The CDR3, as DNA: TGTGCCAGCAGTGCGGCCTCCTACGAGCAGTACTTC. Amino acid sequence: CASSAASYEQYF.

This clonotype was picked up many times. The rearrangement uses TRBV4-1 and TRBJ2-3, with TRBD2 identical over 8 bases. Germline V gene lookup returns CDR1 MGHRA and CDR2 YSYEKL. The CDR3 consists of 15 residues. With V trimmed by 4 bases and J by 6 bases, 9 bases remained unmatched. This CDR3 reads CASSLGSGDPDTQYF. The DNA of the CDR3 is TGCGCCAGCAGCCTTGGTAGCGGGGACCCCGATACGCAGTATTTT.

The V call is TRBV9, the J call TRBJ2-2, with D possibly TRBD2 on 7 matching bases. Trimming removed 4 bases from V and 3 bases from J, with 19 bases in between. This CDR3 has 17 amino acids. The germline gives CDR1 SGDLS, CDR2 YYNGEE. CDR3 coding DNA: TGTGCCAGCAGCCCCCATGGGGGGGCATCGGACACCGGGGAGCTGTTTTTT. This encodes CASSPHGGASDTGELFF.

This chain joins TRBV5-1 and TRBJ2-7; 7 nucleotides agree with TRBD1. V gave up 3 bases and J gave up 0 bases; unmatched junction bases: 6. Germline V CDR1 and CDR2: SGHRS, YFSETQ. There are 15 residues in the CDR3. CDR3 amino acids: CASSSPGTASYEQYF. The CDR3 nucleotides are TGCGCCAGCAGCTCCCCCGGGACAGCCTCCTACGAGCAGTACTTC.

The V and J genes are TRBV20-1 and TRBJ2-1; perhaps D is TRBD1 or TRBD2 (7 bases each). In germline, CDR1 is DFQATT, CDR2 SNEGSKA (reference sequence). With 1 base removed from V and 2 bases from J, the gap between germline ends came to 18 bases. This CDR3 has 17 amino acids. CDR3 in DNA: TGCAGTGCTAGAGGGGGAGGGGGCGGACGAACCTACAATGAGCAGTTCTTC. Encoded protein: CSARGGGGGRTYNEQFF.

CDR3 sequence (DNA): TGTGCCAGCAGTTTTTTCCTCGCGGGGCTCAATGAGCAGTTCTTC. Residues: CASSFFLAGLNEQFF. The rearrangement links TRBV27 to TRBJ2-1; tentatively, D is TRBD2 (6 bases). The CDR3 is made up of 15 amino acids. Germline V gene data show CDR1 as MNHEY and CDR2 as SMNVEV (reference sequence). V lost 3 bases to trimming and J lost 6 bases, with 15 bases between them.

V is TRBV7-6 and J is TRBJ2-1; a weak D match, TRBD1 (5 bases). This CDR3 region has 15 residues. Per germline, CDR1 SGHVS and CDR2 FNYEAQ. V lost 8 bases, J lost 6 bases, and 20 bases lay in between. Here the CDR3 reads CASGQLLGMGNEQFF. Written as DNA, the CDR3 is TGTGCCAGCGGACAACTTCTTGGGATGGGCAATGAGCAGTTCTTC.

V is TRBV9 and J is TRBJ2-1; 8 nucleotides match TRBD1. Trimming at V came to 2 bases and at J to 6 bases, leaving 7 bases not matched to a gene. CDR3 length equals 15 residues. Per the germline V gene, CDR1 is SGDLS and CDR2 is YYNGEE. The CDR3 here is CASSVRGPRGNEQFF. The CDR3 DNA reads TGTGCCAGCAGCGTCAGGGGGCCGAGAGGCAATGAGCAGTTCTTC.

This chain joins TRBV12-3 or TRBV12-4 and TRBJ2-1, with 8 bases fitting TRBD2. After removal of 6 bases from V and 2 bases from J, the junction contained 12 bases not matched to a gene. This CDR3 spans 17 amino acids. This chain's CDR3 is CASRQDLSGGPYNEQFF. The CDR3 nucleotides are TGTGCCAGCAGGCAAGACCTATCGGGAGGGCCCTACAATGAGCAGTTCTTC.

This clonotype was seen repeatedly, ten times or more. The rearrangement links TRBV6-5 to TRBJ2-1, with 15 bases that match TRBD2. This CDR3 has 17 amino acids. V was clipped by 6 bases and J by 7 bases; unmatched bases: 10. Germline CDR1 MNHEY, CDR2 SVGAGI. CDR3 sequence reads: CASRPGLAGGYMNEQFF. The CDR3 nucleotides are TGTGCCAGCAGGCCCGGACTAGCGGGAGGGTATATGAATGAGCAGTTCTTC.

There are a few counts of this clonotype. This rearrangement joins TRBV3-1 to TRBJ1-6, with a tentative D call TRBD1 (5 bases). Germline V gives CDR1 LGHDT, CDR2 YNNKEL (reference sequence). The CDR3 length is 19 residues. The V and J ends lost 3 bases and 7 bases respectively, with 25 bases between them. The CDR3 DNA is TGTGCCAGCAGCCAGTGGGGCCGGTGGCAACGACGTGGGAATTCACCCCTCCACTTT. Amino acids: CASSQWGRWQRRGNSPLHF.

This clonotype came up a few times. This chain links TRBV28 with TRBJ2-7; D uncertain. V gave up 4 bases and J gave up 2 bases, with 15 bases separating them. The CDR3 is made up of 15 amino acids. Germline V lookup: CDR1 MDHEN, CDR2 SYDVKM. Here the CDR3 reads CASSSGNSLAYEQYF. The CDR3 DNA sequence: TGTGCCAGCAGTTCAGGCAATTCCCTCGCCTACGAGCAGTACTTC.

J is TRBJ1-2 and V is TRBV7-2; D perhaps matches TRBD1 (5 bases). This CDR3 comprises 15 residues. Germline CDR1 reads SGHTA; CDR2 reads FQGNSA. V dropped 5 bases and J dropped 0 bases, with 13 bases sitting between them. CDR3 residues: CASSNYRTTNYGYTF. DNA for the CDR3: TGTGCCAGCAGCAACTACAGGACCACTAACTATGGCTACACCTTC.

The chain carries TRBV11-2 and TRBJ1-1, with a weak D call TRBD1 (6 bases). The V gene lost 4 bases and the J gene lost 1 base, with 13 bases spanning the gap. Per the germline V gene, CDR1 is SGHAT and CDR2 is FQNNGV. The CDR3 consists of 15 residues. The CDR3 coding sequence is TGTGCCAGCAGCTCGCTGGGACAAAGGAACACTGAAGCTTTCTTT. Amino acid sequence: CASSSLGQRNTEAFF.

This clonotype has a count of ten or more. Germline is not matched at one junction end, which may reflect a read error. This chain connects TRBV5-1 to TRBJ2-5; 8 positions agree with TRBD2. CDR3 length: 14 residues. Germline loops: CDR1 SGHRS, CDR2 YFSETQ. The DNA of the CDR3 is TGTGCCAGCAGCTTAGAGGGCGGGAGGGAGACCCAGTACTTC. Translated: CASSLEGGRETQYF.

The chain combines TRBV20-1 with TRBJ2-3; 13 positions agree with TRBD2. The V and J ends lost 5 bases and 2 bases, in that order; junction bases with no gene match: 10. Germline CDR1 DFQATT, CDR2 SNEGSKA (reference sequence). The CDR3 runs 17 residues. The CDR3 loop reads CSALTSGGAGPTDTQYF. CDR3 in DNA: TGCAGTGCTCTTACTAGCGGGGGGGCCGGGCCCACAGATACGCAGTATTTT.

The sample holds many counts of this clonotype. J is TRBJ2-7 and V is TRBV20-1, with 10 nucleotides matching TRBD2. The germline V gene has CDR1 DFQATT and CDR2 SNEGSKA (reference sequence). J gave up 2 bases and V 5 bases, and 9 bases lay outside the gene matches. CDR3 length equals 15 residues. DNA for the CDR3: TGCAGTGCTTTATCTAGCGGGGGCCAGACCTACGAGCAGTACTTC. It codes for CSALSSGGQTYEQYF.